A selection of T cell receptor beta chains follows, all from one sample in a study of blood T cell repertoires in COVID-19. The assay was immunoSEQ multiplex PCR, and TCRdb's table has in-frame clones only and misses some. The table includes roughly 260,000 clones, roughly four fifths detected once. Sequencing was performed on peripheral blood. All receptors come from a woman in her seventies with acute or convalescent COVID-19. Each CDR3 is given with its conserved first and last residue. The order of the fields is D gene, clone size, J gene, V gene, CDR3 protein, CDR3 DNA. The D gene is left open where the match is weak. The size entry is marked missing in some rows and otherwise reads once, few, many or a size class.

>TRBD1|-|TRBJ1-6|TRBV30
CAWGTGTVLISGSPLHF
TGTGCCTGGGGGACCGGGACAGTTCTTATCTCGGGTTCACCCCTCCACTTT
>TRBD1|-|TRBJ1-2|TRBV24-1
CATSGLTGTGEKRTNYGYTF
TGTGCCACCAGTGGTTTAACCGGGACAGGGGAGAAGAGAACTAACTATGGCTACACCTTC
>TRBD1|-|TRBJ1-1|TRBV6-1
CASSMTGGTEAFF
TGTGCCAGCAGTATGACAGGGGGCACTGAAGCTTTCTTT
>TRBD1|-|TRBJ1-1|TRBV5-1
CASSFGQAVDEAFF
TGCGCCAGCAGTTTCGGACAGGCAGTCGATGAAGCTTTCTTT
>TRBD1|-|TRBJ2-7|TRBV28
CASRPGGQGTYEQYF
TGTGCCAGCAGGCCAGGGGGACAAGGGACCTACGAGCAGTACTTC
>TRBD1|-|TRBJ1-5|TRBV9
CASEQGAGGQPQHF
TGTGCCAGCGAGCAGGGGGCTGGGGGTCAGCCCCAGCATTTT
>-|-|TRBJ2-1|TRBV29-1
CSVGGGRGLYNEQFF
TGCAGCGTTGGCGGGGGCAGGGGGCTCTACAATGAGCAGTTCTTC
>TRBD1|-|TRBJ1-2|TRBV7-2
CASAPGTGGGYTF
TGTGCCAGCGCCCCAGGGACAGGGGGCGGCTACACCTTC
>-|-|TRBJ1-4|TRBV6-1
CASSEFMTALKEKLFF
TGTGCCAGCAGTGAATTTATGACAGCCTTAAAGGAAAAACTGTTTTTT
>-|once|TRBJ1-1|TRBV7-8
CASSPGPGTRNTEAFF
TGTGCCAGCAGCCCCGGGCCGGGGACTCGGAACACTGAAGCTTTCTTT
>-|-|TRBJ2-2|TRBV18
CASSPLQQLNTGELFF
TGTGCCAGCTCACCACTTCAACAGTTAAACACCGGGGAGCTGTTTTTT
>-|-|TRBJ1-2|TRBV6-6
CASSYPGNYGYTF
TGTGCCAGCAGTTACCCAGGGAACTATGGCTACACCTTC
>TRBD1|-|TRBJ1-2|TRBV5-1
CASSLVGGDYGYTF
TGCGCCAGCAGCTTGGTAGGGGGCGACTATGGCTACACCTTC
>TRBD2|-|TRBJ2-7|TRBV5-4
CASSSERAGGPYEQYF
TGTGCCAGCAGCTCGGAGCGAGCGGGGGGGCCATACGAGCAGTACTTC
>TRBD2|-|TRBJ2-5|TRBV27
CASSLFAGGPRQETQYF
TGTGCCAGCAGTTTATTTGCGGGGGGGCCTCGCCAAGAGACCCAGTACTTC
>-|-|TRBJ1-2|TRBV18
CASSPLEANYGYTF
TGTGCCAGCTCACCACTAGAGGCTAACTATGGCTACACCTTC
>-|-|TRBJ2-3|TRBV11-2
CASSSSGNTDTQYF
TGTGCCAGCAGCTCGAGCGGAAACACAGATACGCAGTATTTT
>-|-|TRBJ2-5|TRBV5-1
CASSLGNRDETQYF
TGCGCCAGCAGCTTGGGGAACAGGGACGAGACCCAGTACTTC
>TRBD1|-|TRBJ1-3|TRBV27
CASSPWRDSGNTIYF
TGTGCCAGCAGTCCCTGGAGGGACAGCGGAAACACCATATATTTT
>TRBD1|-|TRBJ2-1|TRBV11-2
CASSLEPGGANEQFF
TGTGCCAGCAGCTTAGAGCCAGGGGGAGCCAATGAGCAGTTCTTC
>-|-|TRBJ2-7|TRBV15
CATSRDLSSYEQYF
TGTGCCACCAGCAGAGATCTTAGCTCCTACGAGCAGTACTTC
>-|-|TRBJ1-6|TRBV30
CAWSSARNSPLHF
TGTGCCTGGAGTTCAGCTAGAAATTCACCCCTCCACTTT
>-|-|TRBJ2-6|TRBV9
CASSVEGRGKAGANVLTF
TGTGCCAGCAGCGTAGAGGGCAGGGGCAAGGCTGGGGCCAACGTCCTGACTTTC
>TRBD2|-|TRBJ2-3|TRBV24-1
CATGGLAGFTDTQYF
TGTGCCACCGGGGGACTAGCGGGGTTCACAGATACGCAGTATTTT
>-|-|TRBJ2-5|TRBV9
CASSATGVQETQYF
TGTGCCAGCAGCGCTACGGGGGTCCAAGAGACCCAGTACTTC
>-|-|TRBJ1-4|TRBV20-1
CSASREGRTNEKLFF
TGCAGTGCTAGTCGAGAGGGTCGAACTAATGAAAAACTGTTTTTT
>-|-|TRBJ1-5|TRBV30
CAWSVQANQPQHF
TGTGCCTGGAGTGTACAGGCCAATCAGCCCCAGCATTTT
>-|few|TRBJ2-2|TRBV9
CASSVVGGNTGELFF
TGTGCCAGCAGCGTAGTCGGCGGAAACACCGGGGAGCTGTTTTTT
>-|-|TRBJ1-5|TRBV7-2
CASSPGPVLGNQPQHF
TGTGCCAGCAGCCCAGGGCCAGTCCTCGGCAATCAGCCCCAGCATTTT
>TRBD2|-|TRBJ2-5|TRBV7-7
CASSFQAGEAETQYF
TGTGCTAGCAGCTTTCAAGCGGGGGAGGCAGAGACCCAGTACTTC
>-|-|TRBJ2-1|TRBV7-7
CASSLARGPYNEQFF
TGTGCCAGCAGCTTAGCGCGGGGGCCCTACAATGAGCAGTTCTTC
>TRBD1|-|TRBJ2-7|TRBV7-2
CASSTGTGEQYF
TGTGCCAGCAGCACCGGGACAGGCGAGCAGTACTTC
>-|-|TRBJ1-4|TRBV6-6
CASSYSRVDLGGKLFF
TGTGCCAGCAGTTACTCGAGAGTCGATCTGGGGGGAAAACTGTTTTTT
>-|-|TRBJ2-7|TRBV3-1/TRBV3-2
CASSQERAGGPSYEQYF
TGTGCCAGCAGCCAAGAAAGGGCAGGGGGGCCATCCTACGAGCAGTACTTC
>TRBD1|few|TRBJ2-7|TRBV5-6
CASSSWTGPPYEQYF
TGTGCCAGCAGCTCATGGACAGGGCCACCCTACGAGCAGTACTTC
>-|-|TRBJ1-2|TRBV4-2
CASSREQSYTF
TGTGCCAGCAGCCGAGAACAGAGCTACACCTTC
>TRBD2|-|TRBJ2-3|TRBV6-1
CASSEGLSIFTDTQYF
TGTGCCAGCAGTGAGGGACTATCAATTTTCACAGATACGCAGTATTTT
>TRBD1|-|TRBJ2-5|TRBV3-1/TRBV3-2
CASSQGPGTGETQYF
TGTGCCAGCAGCCAAGGACCCGGGACAGGAGAGACCCAGTACTTC
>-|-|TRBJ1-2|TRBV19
CASTGEGGYTF
TGTGCCAGCACGGGAGAGGGAGGCTACACCTTC